Below, 3 T cell receptor beta chains from the same sample are listed, as sequenced in a study of PD-L1 blockade in urothelial cancer. Profiling relied on immunoSEQ multiplex PCR, and the TCRdb table lists in-frame clones only, not all of them. The sample contains about 120,000 clones, more than 70% of which appear only once. As for time point: peripheral blood 6 weeks after treatment start. The sequenced sample was PBMCs, obtained around atezolizumab (anti-PD-L1) treatment. The origin of the receptors is a man aged 50 or older with urothelial cancer.

The V gene is TRBV28, the J gene TRBJ2-2; 10 bases fit TRBD2. This CDR3 contains 12 residues. V lost 11 bases and J lost 8; bases outside the gene matches: 5. Germline V lookup: CDR1 MDHEN, CDR2 SYDVKM. The CDR3 DNA is TGTGCCGGAAGCGGGAGGGTTGGGGAGCTGTTTTTT. This gives the protein CAGSGRVGELFF.

The V gene is TRBV14, the J gene TRBJ2-7; 8 bases are a match to TRBD1. From germline, CDR1 is SGHDN and CDR2 FVKESK. The CDR3 runs to 14 residues. The junction had 9 bases not matched to a gene; V was cut back by 6 bases and J by 5 bases. CDR3 residues: CASSRLDRAHEQYF. CDR3 in DNA: TGTGCCAGCAGTCGCTTGGACAGGGCCCACGAGCAGTACTTC.

The J gene is TRBJ2-7, the V gene TRBV6-5; D possibly corresponds to TRBD1 (7 bases). Germline V gene sequence: CDR1 MNHEY, CDR2 SVGAGI. This CDR3 is 15 amino acids long. Trimming left V 0 bases short and J 4 bases short, with 13 bases between. The DNA of the CDR3 is TGTGCCAGCAGTTACTCAGCAGGGGGAGGTTACGAGCAGTACTTC. Its protein is CASSYSAGGGYEQYF.